This T cell receptor (beta chain) was observed in a study of T cell responses to AZD1222 COVID-19 vaccine. General study findings and limits: Elevations in Spike-specific TCR breadth and depth followed administration of two AZD1222 doses. Researchers took repertoire samples only after the peak T cell response had come. Just a handful of people given AZD1222 tested seropositive at baseline. Possibly, clonal diversity was underestimated; donors were largely white British and included more females.

To note about this clone: Its antigen is undetermined.

CDR3 length: 13 residues. Between the trimmed V and J ends, which lost 7 bases and 1 base, there was a span of 9 bases. Produced via immunoSEQ multiplex PCR; TCRdb's table is partial and in-frame only. The sample consists of roughly 13,000 clones, approximately 80% of them appearing once. The sequence was collected from an adult who received the AZD1222 COVID-19 vaccine. The genes are TRBV12-3 or TRBV12-4 and TRBJ2-3; no clear D. The source material was peripheral blood, sampled 28 days after the second AZD1222 dose. The CDR3 region is CASTHRGTDTQYF. Here the CDR3 DNA reads TGTGCCAGCACCCACCGCGGCACAGATACGCAGTATTTT.